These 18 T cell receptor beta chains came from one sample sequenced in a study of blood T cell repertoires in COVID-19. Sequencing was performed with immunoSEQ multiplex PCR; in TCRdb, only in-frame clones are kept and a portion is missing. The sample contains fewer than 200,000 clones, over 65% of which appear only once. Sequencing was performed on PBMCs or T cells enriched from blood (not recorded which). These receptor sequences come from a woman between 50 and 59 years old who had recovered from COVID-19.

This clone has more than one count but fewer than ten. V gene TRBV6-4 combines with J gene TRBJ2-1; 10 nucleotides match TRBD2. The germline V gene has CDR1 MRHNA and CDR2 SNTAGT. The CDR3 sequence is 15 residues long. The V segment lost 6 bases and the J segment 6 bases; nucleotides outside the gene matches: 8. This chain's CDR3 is CASSTRSGGVNEQFF. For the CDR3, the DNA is TGTGCCAGCAGCACTCGGAGCGGGGGGGTCAATGAGCAGTTCTTC.

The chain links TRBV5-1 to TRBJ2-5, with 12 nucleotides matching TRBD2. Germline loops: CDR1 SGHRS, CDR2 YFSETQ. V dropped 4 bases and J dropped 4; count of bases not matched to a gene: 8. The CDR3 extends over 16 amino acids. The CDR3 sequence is CASSKLAGGIRETQYF. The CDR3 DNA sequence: TGCGCCAGCAGCAAACTAGCGGGGGGTATTCGAGAGACCCAGTACTTC.

This CDR3 is CASSDNVGFNYGYTF. CDR3 DNA: TGTGCCAGCAGCGATAATGTGGGCTTTAACTATGGCTACACCTTC. The genes are TRBV7-2 and TRBJ1-2; D gene unclear. Between the trimmed V and J ends, which lost 5 bases and 1 base, there was a span of 14 bases. The germline V gene has CDR1 SGHTA and CDR2 FQGNSA. This CDR3 contains 15 residues.

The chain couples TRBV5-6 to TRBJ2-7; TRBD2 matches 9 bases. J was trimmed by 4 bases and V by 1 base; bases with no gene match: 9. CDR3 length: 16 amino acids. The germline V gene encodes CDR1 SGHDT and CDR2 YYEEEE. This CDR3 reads CASSLFSAGGQYEQYV. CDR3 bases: TGTGCCAGCAGCTTGTTCAGCGCGGGAGGGCAGTACGAGCAGTACGTC.

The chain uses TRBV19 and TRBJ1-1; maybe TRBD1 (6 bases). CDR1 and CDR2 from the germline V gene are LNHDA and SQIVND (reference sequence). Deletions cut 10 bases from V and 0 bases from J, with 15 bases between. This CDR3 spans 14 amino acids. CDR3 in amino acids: CATESRGLNTEAFF. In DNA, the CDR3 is TGTGCCACCGAATCGAGGGGGTTGAACACTGAAGCTTTCTTT.

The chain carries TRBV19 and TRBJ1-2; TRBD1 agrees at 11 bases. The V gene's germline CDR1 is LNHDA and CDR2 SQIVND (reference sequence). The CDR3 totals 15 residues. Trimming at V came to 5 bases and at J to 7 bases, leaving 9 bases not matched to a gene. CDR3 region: CASSSRTGGASGYTF. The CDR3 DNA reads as TGTGCCAGTAGTTCCCGGACAGGGGGCGCCTCTGGCTACACCTTC.

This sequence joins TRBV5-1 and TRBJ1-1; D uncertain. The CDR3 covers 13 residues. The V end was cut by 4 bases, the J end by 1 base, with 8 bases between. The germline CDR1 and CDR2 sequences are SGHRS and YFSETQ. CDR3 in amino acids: CASSQQENTEAFF. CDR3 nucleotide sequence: TGCGCCAGCAGCCAGCAGGAGAACACTGAAGCTTTCTTT.

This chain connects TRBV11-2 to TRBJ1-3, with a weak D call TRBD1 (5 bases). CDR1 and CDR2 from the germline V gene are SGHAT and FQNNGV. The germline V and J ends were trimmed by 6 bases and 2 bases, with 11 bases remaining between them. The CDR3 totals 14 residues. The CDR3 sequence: CASRPTGAGNTIYF. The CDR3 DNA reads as TGTGCCAGCAGGCCAACAGGAGCTGGAAACACCATATATTTT.

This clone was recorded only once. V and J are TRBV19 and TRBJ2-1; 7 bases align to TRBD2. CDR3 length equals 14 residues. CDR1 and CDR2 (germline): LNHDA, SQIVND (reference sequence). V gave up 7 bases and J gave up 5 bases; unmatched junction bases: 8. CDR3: CASTPQRGNNEQFF. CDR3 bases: TGTGCCAGTACCCCTCAGCGGGGTAACAATGAGCAGTTCTTC.

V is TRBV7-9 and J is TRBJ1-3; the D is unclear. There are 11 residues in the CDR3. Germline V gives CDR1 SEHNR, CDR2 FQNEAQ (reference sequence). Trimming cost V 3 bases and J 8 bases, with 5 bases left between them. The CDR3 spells CASSFGDTIYF. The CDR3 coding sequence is TGTGCCAGCAGCTTCGGGGACACCATATATTTT.

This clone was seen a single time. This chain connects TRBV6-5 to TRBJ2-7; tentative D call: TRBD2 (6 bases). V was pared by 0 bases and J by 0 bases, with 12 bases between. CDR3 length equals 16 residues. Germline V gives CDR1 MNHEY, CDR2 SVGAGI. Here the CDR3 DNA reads TGTGCCAGCAGTTACTCGGTAGCGGCCCACTCCTACGAGCAGTACGTC. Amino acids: CASSYSVAAHSYEQYV.

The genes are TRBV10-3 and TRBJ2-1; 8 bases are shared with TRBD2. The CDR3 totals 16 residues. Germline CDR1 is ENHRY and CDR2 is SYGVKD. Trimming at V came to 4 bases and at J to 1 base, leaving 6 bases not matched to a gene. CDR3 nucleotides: TGTGCCATCAGTGGGACAGCGGGAGTATCCTACAATGAGCAGTTCTTC. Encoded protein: CAISGTAGVSYNEQFF.

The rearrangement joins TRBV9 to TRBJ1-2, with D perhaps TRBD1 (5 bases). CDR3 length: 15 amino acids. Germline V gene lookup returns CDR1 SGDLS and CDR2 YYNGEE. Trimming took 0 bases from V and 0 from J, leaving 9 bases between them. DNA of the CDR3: TGTGCCAGCAGCGTAGTAACAGGATCTAACTATGGCTACACCTTC. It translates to CASSVVTGSNYGYTF.

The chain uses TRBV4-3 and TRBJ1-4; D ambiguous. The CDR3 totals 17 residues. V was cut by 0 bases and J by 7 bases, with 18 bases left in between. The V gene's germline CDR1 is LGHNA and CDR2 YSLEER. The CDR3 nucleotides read TGCGCCAGCAGCCAAGATCGGATTGGCAGGCCAATTGAAAAACTGTTTTTT. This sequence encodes CASSQDRIGRPIEKLFF.

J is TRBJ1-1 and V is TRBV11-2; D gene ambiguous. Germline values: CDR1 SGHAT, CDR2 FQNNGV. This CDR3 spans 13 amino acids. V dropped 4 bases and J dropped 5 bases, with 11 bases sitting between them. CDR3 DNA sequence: TGTGCCAGCAGCTCCTTCGACTGGACTGAAGCTTTCTTT. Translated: CASSSFDWTEAFF. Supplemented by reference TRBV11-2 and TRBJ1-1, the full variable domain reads EAGVAQSPRYKIIEKRQSVAFWCNPISGHATLYWYQQILGQGPKLLIQFQNNGVVDDSQLPKDRFSAERLKGVDSTLKIQPAKLEDSAVYLCASSSFDWTEAFFGQGTRLTVV.

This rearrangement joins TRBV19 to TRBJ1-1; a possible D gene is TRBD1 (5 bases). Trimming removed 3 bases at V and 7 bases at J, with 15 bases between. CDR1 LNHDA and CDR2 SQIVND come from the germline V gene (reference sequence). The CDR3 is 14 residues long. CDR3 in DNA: TGTGCCAGTAGTATGGTCCAGGGCTTCAGTGAAGCTTTCTTT. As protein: CASSMVQGFSEAFF. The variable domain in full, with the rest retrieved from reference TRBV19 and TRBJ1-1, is DGGITQSPKYLFRKEGQNVTLSCEQNLNHDAMYWYRQDPGQGLRLIYYSQIVNDFQKGDIAEGYSVSREKKESFPLTVTSAQKNPTAFYLCASSMVQGFSEAFFGQGTRLTVV.

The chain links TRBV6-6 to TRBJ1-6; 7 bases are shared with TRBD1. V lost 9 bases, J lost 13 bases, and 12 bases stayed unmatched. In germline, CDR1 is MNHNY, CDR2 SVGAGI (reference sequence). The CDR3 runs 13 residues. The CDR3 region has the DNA TGTGCCAGAGAGGGGGCCCTAATTGTCCCCCTCCACTTT. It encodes CAREGALIVPLHF.

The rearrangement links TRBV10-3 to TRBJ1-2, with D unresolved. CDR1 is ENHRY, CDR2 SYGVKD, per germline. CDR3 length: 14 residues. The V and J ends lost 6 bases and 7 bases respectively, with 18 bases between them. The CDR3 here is CAIRGDTEGGGYTF. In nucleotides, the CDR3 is TGTGCCATCAGAGGAGATACAGAGGGTGGTGGCTACACCTTC.